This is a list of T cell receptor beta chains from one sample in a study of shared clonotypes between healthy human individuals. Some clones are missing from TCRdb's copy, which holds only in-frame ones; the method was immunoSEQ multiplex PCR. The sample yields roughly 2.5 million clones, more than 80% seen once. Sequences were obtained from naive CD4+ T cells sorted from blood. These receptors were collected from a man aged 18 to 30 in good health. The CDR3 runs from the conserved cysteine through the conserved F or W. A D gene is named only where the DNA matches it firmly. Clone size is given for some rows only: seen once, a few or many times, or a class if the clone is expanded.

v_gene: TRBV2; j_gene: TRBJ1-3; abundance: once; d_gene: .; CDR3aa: CASSGSMSGNTIYF; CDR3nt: TGTGCCAGCAGTGGCTCGATGTCGGGAAACACCATATATTTT
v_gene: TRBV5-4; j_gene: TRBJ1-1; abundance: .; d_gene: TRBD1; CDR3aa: CASSLMLAGGNTEAFF; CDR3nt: TGTGCCAGCAGCTTAATGTTGGCAGGGGGGAACACTGAAGCTTTCTTT
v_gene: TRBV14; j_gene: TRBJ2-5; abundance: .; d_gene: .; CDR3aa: CASSPTGGSRGETQYF; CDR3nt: TGTGCCAGCAGCCCCACTGGGGGCAGTCGGGGGGAGACCCAGTACTTC
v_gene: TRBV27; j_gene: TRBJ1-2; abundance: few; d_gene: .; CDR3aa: CASSLIQGGYGYTF; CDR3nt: TGTGCCAGCAGCCTAATACAGGGCGGCTATGGCTACACCTTC
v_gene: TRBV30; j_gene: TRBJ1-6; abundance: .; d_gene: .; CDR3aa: CAWSGLNSPLHF; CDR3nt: TGTGCCTGGAGTGGACTTAATTCACCCCTCCACTTT
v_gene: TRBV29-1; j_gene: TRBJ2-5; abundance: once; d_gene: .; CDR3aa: CSVDRSQETQYF; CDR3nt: TGCAGCGTTGACAGGTCTCAAGAGACCCAGTACTTC
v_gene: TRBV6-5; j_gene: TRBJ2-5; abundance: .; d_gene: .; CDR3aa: CASSTRGQSQETQYF; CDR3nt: TGTGCCAGCAGCACGCGAGGACAGAGCCAAGAGACCCAGTACTTC
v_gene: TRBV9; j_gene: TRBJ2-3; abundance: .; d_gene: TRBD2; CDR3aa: CASRDGRIPGLAGPSTDTQYF; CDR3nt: TGTGCCAGCAGAGACGGACGAATCCCGGGACTAGCGGGCCCTAGCACAGATACGCAGTATTTT
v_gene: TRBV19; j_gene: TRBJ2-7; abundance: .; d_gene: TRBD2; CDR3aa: CASSIGRSGTSGYEQYF; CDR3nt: TGTGCCAGTAGTATAGGGAGGTCGGGGACTAGCGGCTACGAGCAGTACTTC
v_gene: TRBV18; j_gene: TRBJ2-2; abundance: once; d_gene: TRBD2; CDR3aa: CASSPLAGVTGELFF; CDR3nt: TGTGCCAGCTCACCCCTAGCGGGGGTTACCGGGGAGCTGTTTTTT
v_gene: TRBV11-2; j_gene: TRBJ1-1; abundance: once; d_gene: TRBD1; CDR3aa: CASRFPGQGTEAFF; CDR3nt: TGTGCCAGCAGGTTTCCGGGACAGGGCACTGAAGCTTTCTTT
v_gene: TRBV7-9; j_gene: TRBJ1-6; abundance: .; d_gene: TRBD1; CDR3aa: CASSPRRDSNSPLHF; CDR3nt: TGTGCCAGCAGCCCGAGACGGGACAGTAATTCACCCCTCCACTTT
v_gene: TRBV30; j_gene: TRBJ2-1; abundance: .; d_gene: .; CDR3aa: CACDRSSYNEQFF; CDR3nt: TGTGCCTGCGACAGGAGCTCCTACAATGAGCAGTTCTTC
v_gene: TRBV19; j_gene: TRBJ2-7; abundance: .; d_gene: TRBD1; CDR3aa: CASSIKGDRGTYEQYF; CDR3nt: TGTGCCAGTAGTATAAAGGGAGACAGGGGAACCTACGAGCAGTACTTC
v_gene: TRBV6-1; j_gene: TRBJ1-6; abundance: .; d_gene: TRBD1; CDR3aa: CASSEGDSYNSPLHF; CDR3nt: TGTGCCAGCAGTGAAGGGGACAGCTATAATTCACCCCTCCACTTT
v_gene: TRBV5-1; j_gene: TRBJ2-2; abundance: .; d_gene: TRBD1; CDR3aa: CASTGGLMTGELFF; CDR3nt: TGCGCCAGCACAGGGGGCTTAATGACCGGGGAGCTGTTTTTT
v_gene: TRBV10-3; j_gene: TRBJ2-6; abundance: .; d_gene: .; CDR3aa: CAITRRPPGAGANVLTF; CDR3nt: TGTGCCATCACCCGACGGCCACCAGGGGCTGGGGCCAACGTCCTGACTTTC
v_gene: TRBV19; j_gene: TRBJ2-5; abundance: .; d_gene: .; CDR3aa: CASSMGGYQETQYF; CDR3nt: TGTGCCAGTAGTATGGGTGGGTACCAAGAGACCCAGTACTTC
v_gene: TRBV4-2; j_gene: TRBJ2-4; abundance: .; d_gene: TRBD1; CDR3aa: CASGQGVINIQYF; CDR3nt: TGTGCCAGCGGACAGGGAGTAATAAACATTCAGTACTTC
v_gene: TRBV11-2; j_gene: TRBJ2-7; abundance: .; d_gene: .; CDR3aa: CASSLVGMQYF; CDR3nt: TGTGCCAGCAGCTTAGTGGGAATGCAGTACTTC
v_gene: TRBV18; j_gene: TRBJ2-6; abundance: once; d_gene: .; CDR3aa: CASSPRGSLGGSGANVLTF; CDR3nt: TGTGCCAGCTCACCAAGAGGATCGTTGGGGGGTTCTGGGGCCAACGTCCTGACTTTC
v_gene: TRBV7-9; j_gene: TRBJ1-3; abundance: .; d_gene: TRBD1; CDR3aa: CASSSDRGSGNTIYF; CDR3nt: TGTGCCAGCAGCTCGGACAGGGGCTCTGGAAACACCATATATTTT
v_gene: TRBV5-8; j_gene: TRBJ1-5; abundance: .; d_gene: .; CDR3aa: CASSLNQGLSQHF; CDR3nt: TGTGCCAGCAGCTTGAATCAGGGCTTGTCCCAGCATTTT
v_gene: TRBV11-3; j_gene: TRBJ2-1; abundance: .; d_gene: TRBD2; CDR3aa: CASSFESGGYYNEQFF; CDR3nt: TGTGCCAGCAGCTTTGAGAGCGGGGGGTACTACAATGAGCAGTTCTTC
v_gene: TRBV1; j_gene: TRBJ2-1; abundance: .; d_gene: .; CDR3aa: CTSSQVPGQVSYNEQFF; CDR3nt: TGCACCAGCAGCCAAGTCCCGGGACAGGTTTCATACAATGAGCAGTTCTTC
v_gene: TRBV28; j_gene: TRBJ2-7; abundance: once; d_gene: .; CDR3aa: CASSILTYEQYF; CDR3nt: TGTGCCAGCAGTATACTCACCTACGAGCAGTACTTC
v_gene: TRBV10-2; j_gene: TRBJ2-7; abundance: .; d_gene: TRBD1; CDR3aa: CASSVQGYEQYF; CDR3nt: TGCGCCAGCAGTGTACAGGGGTACGAGCAGTACTTC
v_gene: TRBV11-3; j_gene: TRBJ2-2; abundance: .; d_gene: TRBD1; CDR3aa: CASSPRTGNTGELFF; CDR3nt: TGTGCCAGCAGCCCCCGGACAGGGAACACCGGGGAGCTGTTTTTT
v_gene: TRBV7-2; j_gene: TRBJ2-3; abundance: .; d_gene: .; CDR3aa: CASSVPATDTQYF; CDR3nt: TGTGCCAGCAGCGTCCCTGCCACAGATACGCAGTATTTT
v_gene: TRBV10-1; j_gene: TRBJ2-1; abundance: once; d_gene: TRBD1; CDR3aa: CASSETPGQGRSYNEQFF; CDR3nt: TGCGCCAGCAGTGAGACGCCGGGACAGGGCCGCTCCTACAATGAGCAGTTCTTC
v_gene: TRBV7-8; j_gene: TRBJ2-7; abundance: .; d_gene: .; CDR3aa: CASSLGGWYEQYF; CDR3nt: TGTGCCAGCAGCTTAGGGGGGTGGTACGAGCAGTACTTC
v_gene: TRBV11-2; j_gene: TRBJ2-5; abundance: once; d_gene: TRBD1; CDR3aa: CASSPGTGEETQYF; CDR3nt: TGTGCCAGCAGCCCCGGGACAGGGGAAGAGACCCAGTACTTC
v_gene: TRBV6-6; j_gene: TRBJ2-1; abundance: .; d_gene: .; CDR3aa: CASSYSFGQDNEQFF; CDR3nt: TGTGCCAGCAGTTACTCTTTTGGGCAAGACAATGAGCAGTTCTTC
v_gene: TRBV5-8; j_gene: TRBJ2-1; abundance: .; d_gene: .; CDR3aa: CASSVTGRRDYNEQFF; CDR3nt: TGTGCCAGCAGCGTCACAGGGAGGAGAGACTACAATGAGCAGTTCTTC